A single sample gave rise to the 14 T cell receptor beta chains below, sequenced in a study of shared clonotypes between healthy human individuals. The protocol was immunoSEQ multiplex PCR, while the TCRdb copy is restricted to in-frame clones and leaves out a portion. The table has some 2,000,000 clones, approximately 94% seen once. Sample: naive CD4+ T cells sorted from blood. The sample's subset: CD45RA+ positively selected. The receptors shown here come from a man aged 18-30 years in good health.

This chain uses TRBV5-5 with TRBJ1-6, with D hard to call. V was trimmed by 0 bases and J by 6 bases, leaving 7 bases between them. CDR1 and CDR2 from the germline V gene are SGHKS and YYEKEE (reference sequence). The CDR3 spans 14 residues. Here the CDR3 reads CASSLGASNSPLHF. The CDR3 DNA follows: TGTGCCAGCAGCTTGGGGGCTTCTAATTCACCCCTCCACTTT.

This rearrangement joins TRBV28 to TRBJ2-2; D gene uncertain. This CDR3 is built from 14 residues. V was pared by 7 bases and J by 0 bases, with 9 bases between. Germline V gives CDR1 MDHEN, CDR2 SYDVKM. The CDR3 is CASNTNSNTGELFF. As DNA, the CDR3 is TGTGCCAGCAACACCAATTCGAACACCGGGGAGCTGTTTTTT.

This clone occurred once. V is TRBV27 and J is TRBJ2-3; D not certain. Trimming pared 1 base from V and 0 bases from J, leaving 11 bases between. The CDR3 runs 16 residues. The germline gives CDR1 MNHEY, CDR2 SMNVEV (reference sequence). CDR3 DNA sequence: TGTGCCAGCAGTTTATTGGCAGCTTCTAGCACAGATACGCAGTATTTT. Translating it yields CASSLLAASSTDTQYF.

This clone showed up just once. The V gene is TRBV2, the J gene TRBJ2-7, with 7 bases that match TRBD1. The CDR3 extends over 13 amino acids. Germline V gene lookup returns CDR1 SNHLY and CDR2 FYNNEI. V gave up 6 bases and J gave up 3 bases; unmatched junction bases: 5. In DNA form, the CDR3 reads TGTGCCAGCAGCAGGGACAGCTACTACGAGCAGTACTTC. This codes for CASSRDSYYEQYF.

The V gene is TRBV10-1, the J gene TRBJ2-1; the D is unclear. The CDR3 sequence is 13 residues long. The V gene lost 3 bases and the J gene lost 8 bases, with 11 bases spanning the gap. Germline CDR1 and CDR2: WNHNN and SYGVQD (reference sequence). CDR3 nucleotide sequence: TGCGCCAGCAGTGATATGGGTCGGCATGAGCAGTTCTTC. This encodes CASSDMGRHEQFF.

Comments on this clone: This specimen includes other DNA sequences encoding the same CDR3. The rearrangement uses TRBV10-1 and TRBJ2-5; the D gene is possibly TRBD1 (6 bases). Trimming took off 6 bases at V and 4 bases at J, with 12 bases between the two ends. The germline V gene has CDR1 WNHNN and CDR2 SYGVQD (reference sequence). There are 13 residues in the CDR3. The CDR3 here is CASSGQLGETQYF. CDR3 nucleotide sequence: TGCGCCAGCAGCGGACAGCTTGGAGAGACCCAGTACTTC.

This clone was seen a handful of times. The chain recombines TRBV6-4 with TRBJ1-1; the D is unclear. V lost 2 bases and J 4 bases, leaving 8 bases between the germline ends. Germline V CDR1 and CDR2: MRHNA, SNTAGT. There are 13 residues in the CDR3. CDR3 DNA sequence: TGTGCCAGCAGTGACGAGGTTGGCACTGAAGCTTTCTTT. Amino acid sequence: CASSDEVGTEAFF.

The CDR3 coding sequence is TGTGCCAGCAGCTCTCTGGGTGTCCGGGGCTACACCTTC. It translates to CASSSLGVRGYTF. The V gene is TRBV7-2, the J gene TRBJ1-2; D gene ambiguous. Germline V CDR1 and CDR2: SGHTA, FQGNSA. Trimming took off 4 bases at V and 8 bases at J, with 14 bases between the two ends. The CDR3 is 13 residues long.

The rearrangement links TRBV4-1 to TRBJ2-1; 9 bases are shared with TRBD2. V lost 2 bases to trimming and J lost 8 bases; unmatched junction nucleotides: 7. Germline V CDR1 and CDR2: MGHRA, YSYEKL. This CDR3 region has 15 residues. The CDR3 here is CASSQQSGRRYEQFF. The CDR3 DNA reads TGCGCCAGCAGCCAACAAAGCGGGAGGCGGTATGAGCAGTTCTTC.

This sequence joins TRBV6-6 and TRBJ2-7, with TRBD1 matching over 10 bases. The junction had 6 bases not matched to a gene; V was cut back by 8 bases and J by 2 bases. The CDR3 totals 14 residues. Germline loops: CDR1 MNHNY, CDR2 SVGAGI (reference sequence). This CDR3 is CASELGTGAYEQYF. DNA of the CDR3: TGTGCCAGCGAACTCGGGACAGGGGCCTACGAGCAGTACTTC.

The CDR3 here is CASSLDRTGLAGETQYF. DNA for the CDR3: TGTGCCAGCAGCTTAGATCGGACAGGTCTAGCCGGGGAGACCCAGTACTTC. V usage is TRBV11-2 and J usage is TRBJ2-5; 7 bases match TRBD1. The CDR3 is 17 amino acids. The germline V gene encodes CDR1 SGHAT and CDR2 FQNNGV. The junction had 12 bases not matched to a gene; V was cut back by 0 bases and J by 5 bases. Full variable domain (remainder filled in from reference TRBV11-2 and TRBJ2-5): EAGVAQSPRYKIIEKRQSVAFWCNPISGHATLYWYQQILGQGPKLLIQFQNNGVVDDSQLPKDRFSAERLKGVDSTLKIQPAKLEDSAVYLCASSLDRTGLAGETQYFGPGTRLLVL.

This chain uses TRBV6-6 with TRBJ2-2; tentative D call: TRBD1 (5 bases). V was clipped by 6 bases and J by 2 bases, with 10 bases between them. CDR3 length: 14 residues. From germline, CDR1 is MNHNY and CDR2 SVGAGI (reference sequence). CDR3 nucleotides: TGTGCCAGCAGCCCCCAGGGAAACACCGGGGAGCTGTTTTTT. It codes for CASSPQGNTGELFF.

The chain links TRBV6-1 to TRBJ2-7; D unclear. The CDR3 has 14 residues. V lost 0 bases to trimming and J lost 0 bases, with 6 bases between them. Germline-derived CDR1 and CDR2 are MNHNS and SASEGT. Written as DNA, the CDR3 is TGTGCCAGCAGTGAAGCAATTAGCTCCTACGAGCAGTACTTC. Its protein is CASSEAISSYEQYF.

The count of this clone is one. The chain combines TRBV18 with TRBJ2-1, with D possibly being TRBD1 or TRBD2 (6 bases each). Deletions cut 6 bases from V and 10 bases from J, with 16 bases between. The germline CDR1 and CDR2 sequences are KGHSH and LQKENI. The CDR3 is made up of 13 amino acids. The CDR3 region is CASSPLGGREQFF. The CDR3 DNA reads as TGTGCCAGCTCTCCGCTGGGGGGCAGGGAGCAGTTCTTC.